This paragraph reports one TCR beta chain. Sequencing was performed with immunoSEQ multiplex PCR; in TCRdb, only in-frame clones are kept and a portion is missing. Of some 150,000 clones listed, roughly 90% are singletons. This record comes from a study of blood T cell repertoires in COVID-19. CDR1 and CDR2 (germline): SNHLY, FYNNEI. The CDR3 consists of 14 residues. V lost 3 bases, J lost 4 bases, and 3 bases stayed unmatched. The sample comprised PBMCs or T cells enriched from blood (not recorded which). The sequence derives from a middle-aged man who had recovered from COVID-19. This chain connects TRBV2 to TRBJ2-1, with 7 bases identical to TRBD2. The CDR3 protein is CASSEASGYNEQFF. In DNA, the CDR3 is TGTGCCAGCAGTGAGGCTAGCGGTTACAATGAGCAGTTCTTC.